The 3 T cell receptor beta chains below come from one sample, sequenced in a study of graft-versus-host responses after intestinal transplantation. For these TCRs, the target antigens are not known. Repertoires were generated with immunoSEQ multiplex PCR, while TCRdb's copy carries only in-frame clones and drops some. The sample carries around 89,000 clones, 85% to 95% recorded once. Sequencing used unstimulated CD8+ T cells sorted from spleen or lymph node cells, obtained before transplant. These receptors originate from a human donor who was the organ donor for an intestinal transplant.

Of note for this clone: The same CDR3 is also encoded by other DNA sequences in this sample. The chain couples TRBV4-2 to TRBJ2-3, with 13 positions matching TRBD2. Germline CDR1 and CDR2: LGHNA and YNFKEQ. The CDR3 contains 16 residues. V was clipped by 3 bases and J by 3 bases; unmatched bases: 3. The CDR3 is CASSQGLAGRTDTQYF. CDR3 in DNA: TGTGCCAGCAGCCAGGGACTAGCGGGGAGGACAGATACGCAGTATTTT.

The CDR3 DNA is TGCGCCAGCAGACCTAGCCTAGATAATTCACCCCTCCACTTT. It encodes CASRPSLDNSPLHF. This chain uses TRBV4-1 with TRBJ1-6; D call uncertain. Between the trimmed V and J ends, which lost 6 bases and 5 bases, there was a span of 11 bases. CDR3 size: 14 residues. Germline-derived CDR1 and CDR2 are MGHRA and YSYEKL.

The chain uses TRBV27 and TRBJ1-1; D might be TRBD1 (6 bases). V gave up 7 bases and J gave up 3 bases, with 18 bases separating them. CDR3 length: 15 residues. In germline, CDR1 is MNHEY, CDR2 SMNVEV (reference sequence). CDR3 DNA: TGTGCCAGCATAGGGGGAATAGGGACGTACACTGAAGCTTTCTTT. Protein: CASIGGIGTYTEAFF.